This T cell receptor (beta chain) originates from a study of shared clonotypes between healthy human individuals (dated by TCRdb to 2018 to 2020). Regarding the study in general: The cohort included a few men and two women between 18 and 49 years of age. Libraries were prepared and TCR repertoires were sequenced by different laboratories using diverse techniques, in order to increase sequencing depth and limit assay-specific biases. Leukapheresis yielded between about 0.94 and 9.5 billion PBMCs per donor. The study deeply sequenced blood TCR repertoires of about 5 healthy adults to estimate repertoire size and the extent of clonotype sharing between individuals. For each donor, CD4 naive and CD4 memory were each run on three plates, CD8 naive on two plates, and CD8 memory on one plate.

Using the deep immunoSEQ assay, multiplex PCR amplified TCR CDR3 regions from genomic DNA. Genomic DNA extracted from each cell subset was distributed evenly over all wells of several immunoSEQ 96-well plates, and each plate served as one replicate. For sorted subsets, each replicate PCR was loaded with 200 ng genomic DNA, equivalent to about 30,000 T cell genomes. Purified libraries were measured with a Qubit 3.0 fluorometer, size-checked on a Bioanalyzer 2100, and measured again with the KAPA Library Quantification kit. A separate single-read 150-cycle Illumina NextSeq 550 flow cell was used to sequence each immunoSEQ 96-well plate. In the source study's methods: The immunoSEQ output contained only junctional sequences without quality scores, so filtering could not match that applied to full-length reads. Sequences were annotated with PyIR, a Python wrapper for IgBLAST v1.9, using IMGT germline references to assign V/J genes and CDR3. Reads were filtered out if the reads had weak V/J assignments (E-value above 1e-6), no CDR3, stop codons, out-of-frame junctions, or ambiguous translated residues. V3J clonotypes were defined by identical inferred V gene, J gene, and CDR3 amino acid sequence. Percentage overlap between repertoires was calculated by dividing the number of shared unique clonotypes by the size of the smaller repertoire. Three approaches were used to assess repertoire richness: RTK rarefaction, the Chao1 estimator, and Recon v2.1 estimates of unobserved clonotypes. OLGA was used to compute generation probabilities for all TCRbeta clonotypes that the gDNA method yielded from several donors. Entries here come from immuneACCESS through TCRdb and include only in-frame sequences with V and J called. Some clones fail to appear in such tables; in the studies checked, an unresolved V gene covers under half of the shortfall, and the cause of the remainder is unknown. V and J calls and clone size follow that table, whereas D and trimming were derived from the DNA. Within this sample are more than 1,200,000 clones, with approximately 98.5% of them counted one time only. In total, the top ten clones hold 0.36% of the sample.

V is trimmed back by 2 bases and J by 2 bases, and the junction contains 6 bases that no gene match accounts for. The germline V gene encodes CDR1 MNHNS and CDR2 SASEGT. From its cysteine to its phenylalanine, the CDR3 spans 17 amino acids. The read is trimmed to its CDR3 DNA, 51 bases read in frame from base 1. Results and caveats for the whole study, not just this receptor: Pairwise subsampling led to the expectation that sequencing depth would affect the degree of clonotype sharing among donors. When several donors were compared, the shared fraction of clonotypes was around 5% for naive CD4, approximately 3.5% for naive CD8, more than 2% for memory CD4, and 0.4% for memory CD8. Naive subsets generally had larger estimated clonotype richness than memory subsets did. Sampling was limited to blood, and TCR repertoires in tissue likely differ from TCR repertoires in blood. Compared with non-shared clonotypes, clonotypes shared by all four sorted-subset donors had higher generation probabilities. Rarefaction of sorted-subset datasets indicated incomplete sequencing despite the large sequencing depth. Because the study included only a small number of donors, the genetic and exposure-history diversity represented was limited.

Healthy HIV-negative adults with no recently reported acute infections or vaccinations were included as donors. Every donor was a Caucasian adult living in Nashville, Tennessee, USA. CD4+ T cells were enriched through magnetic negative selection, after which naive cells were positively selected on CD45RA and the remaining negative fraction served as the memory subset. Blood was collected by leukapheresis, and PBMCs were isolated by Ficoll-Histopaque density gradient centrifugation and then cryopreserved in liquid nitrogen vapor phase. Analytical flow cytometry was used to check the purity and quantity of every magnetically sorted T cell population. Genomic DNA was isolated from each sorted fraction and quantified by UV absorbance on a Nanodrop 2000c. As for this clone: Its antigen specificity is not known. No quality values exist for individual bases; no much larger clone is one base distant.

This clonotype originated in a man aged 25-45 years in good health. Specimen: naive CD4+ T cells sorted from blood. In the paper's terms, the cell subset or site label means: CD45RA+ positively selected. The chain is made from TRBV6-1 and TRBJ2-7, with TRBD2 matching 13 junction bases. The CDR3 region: CASSERTSGSGPYEQYF. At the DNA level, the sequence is TGTGCCAGCAGTGAAAGGACTAGCGGGAGTGGTCCCTACGAGCAGTACTTC.